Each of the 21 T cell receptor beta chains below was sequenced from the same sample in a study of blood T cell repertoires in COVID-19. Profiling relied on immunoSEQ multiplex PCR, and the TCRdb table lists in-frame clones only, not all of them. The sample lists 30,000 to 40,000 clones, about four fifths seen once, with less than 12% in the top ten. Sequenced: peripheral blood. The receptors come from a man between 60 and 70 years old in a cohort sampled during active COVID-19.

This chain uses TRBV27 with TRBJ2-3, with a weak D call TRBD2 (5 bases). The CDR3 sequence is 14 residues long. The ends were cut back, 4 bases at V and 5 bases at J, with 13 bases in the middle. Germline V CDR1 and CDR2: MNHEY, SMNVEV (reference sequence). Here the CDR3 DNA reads TGTGCCAGCAGTTCGTACCTAACTAGAGATACGCAGTATTTT. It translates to CASSSYLTRDTQYF.

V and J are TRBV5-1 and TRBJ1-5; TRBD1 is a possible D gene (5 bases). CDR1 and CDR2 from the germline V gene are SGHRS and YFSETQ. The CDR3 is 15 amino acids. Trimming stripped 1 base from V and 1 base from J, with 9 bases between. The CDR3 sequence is CASSLSGGSNQPQHF. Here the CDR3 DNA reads TGCGCCAGCAGCTTGTCCGGGGGAAGCAATCAGCCCCAGCATTTT.

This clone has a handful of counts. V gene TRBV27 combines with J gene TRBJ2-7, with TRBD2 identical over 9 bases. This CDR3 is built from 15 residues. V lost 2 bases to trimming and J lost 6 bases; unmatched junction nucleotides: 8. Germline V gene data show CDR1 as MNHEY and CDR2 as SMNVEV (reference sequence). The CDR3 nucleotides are TGTGCCAGCAGTTTAGGAAGCGGGGGGCGAACCGAGCAGTACTTC. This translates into CASSLGSGGRTEQYF.

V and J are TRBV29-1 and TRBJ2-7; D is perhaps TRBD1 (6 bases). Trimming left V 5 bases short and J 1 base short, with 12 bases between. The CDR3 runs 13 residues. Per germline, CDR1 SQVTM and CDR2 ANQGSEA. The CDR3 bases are TGCAGCGTTTTAACAGGGTTGTCCTACGAGCAGTACTTC. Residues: CSVLTGLSYEQYF.

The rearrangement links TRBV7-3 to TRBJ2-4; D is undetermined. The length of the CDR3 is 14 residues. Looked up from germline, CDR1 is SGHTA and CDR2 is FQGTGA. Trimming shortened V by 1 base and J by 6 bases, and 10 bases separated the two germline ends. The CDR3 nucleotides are TGTGCCAGCAGCTTAAATGCAGGTGTAAACATTCAGTACTTC. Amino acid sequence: CASSLNAGVNIQYF.

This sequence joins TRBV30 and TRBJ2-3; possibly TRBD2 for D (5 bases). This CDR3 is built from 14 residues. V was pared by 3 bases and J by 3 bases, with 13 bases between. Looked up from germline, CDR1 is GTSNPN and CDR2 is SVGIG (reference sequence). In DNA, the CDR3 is TGTGCCTGGAGCGAGGGAAAGATTACAGATACGCAGTATTTT. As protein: CAWSEGKITDTQYF.

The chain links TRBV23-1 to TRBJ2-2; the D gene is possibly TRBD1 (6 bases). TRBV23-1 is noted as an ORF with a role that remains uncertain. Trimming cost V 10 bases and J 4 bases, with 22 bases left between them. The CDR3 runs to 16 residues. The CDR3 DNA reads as TGCGCCACAGACAGGCACCGTATTACTAGCACCGGGGAGCTGTTTTTT. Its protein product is CATDRHRITSTGELFF.

CDR3 in DNA: TGTGCCACCAGTGGGCGGGGCGGGAGCACAGATACGCAGTATTTT. Translation: CATSGRGGSTDTQYF. The chain joins TRBV24-1 to TRBJ2-3; weak D call: TRBD2 (6 bases). Germline values: CDR1 KGHDR, CDR2 SFDVKD. CDR3 length: 15 amino acids. The ends were cut back, 5 bases at V and 0 bases at J, with 11 bases in the middle.

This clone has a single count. As DNA, the CDR3 is TGTGCCAGCTCAAGAAACAGGGGGCCCTATGGCTACACCTTC. Its translation is CASSRNRGPYGYTF. The rearrangement uses TRBV18 and TRBJ1-2, with TRBD1 identical over 9 bases. J was trimmed by 4 bases and V by 5 bases; bases with no gene match: 5. The CDR3 covers 14 residues. Germline V CDR1 and CDR2: KGHSH, LQKENI.

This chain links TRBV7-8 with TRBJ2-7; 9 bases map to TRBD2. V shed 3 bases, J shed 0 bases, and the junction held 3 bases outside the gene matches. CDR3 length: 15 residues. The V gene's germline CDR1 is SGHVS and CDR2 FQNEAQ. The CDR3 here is CASSFSGSFSYEQYF. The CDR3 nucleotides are TGTGCCAGCAGCTTTAGCGGGAGTTTCTCCTACGAGCAGTACTTC. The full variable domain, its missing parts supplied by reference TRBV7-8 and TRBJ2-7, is GAGVSQSPRYKVAKRGQDVALRCDPISGHVSLFWYQQALGQGPEFLTYFQNEAQLDKSGLPSDRFFAERPEGSVSTLKIQRTQQEDSAVYLCASSFSGSFSYEQYFGPGTRLTVT.

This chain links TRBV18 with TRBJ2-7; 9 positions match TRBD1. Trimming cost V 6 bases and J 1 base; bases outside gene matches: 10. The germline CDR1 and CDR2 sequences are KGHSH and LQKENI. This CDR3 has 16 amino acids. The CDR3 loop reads CASSGGGTGISYEQYF. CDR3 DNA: TGTGCCAGCTCTGGGGGAGGGACAGGGATTTCCTACGAGCAGTACTTC.

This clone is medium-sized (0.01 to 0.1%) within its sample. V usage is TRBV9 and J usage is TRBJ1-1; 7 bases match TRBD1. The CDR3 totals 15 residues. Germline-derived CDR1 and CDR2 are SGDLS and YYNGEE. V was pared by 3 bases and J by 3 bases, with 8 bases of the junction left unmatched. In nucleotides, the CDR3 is TGTGCCAGCAGCGGCCGACAGGGAGCGGACACTGAAGCTTTCTTT. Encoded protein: CASSGRQGADTEAFF.

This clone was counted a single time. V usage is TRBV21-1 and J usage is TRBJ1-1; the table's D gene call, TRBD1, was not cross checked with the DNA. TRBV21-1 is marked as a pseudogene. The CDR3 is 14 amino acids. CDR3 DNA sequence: TGTGCCAGCAGTAACGACAGGGGGTACACTGAAGCTTTCTTT. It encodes CASSNDRGYTEAFF.

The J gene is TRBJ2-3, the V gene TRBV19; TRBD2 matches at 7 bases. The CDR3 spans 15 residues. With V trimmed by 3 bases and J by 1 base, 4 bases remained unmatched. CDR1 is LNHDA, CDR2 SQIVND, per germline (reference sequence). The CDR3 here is CASSMERGGTDTQYF. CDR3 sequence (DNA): TGTGCCAGTAGTATGGAACGGGGGGGCACAGATACGCAGTATTTT.

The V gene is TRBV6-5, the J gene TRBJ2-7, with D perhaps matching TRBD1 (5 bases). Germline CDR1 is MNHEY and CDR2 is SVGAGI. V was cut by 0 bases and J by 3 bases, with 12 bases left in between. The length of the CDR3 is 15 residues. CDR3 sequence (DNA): TGTGCCAGCAGTTACTCGAGCAACAGGTTCTACGAGCAGTACTTC. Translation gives CASSYSSNRFYEQYF.

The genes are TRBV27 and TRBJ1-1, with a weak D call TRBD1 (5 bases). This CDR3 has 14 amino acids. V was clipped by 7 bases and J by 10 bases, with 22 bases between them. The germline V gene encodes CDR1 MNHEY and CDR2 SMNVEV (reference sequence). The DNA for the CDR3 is TGTGCCAGCACGCAGGGTGTCGACAAAGGAAGAGCTTTCTTT. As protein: CASTQGVDKGRAFF.

The CDR3 DNA sequence: TGCAGCGTTGTTTGGTCTAGCGTTGAGCAGTTCTTC. It is translated as CSVVWSSVEQFF. This rearrangement joins TRBV29-1 to TRBJ2-1; possibly TRBD2 for D (6 bases). Germline CDR1 SQVTM, CDR2 ANQGSEA. This CDR3 has 12 amino acids. The ends were cut back, 4 bases at V and 9 bases at J, with 13 bases in the middle.

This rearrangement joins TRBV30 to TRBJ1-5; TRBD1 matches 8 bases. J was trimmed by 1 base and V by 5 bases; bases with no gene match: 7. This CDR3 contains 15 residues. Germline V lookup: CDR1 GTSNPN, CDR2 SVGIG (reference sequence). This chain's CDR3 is CAWSDRGGSNQPQHF. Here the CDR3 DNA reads TGTGCCTGGTCAGACAGGGGTGGGAGCAATCAGCCCCAGCATTTT.

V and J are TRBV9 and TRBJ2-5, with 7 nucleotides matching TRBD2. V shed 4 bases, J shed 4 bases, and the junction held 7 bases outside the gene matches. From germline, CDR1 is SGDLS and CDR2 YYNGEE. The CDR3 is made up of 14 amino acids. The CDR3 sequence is CASSQGRGVETQYF. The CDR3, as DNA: TGTGCCAGCAGCCAAGGCCGGGGGGTAGAGACCCAGTACTTC.

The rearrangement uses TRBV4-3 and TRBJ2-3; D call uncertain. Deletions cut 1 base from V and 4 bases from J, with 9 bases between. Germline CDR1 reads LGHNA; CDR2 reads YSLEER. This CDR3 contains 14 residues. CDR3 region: CASSQGHAADTQYF. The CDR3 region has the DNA TGCGCCAGCAGCCAAGGGCACGCCGCAGATACGCAGTATTTT.

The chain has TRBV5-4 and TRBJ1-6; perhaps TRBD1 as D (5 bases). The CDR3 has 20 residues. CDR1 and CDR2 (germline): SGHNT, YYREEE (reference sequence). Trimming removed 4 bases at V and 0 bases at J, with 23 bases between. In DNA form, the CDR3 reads TGTGCCAGCAGCGGGGAATCGGGACGGGACTTTAGCTCCTATAATTCACCCCTCCACTTT. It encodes CASSGESGRDFSSYNSPLHF.